This section outlines one TCR beta chain sequence together with its context. Its matching antigen is unknown. MiXCR, run by TCRdb on the 5' RACE reads, gives a single entry per CDR3 protein. The data hold some 46,000 distinct CDR3 sequences, with about 6.5% observed a single time. The sample is drawn from a study of early T cells in non-severe SARS-CoV-2 infection. Study-wide results and caveats: In VDJdb matching, anti-spike CD8 responses were favored while private and CD4 specificities went missing.

The CDR3 is 19 amino acids. From germline, CDR1 is SGHTA and CDR2 FQGNSA. V lost 4 bases and J lost 0; bases outside the gene matches: 5. The clonotype comes from an adult who was a healthcare worker with PCR-confirmed SARS-CoV-2 infection or an uninfected control (not recorded which). The genes are TRBV7-2 and TRBJ2-2; 16 bases agree with TRBD2. The source material was whole blood, sampled at baseline. This chain's CDR3 is CASSWGTSGRAPNTGELFF. Written as DNA, the CDR3 is TGTGCCAGCAGCTGGGGGACTAGCGGGAGGGCCCCGAACACCGGGGAGCTGTTTTTT.